This is a list of T cell receptor beta chains from one sample in a study of blood T cell repertoires in COVID-19. Method: immunoSEQ multiplex PCR; TCRdb's copy keeps in-frame clones and lacks some. This repertoire shows roughly 340,000 clones, about nine tenths found once; its top ten account for more than 5%. The sample was peripheral blood. These receptors came from a woman between 45 and 65 years old with COVID-19, enrolled during active disease. CDR3s include the opening cysteine and the closing phenylalanine or tryptophan. Fields, in order: D gene, V gene, J gene, clone size, CDR3 length, CDR3 DNA, CDR3 protein. D genes are given only for firm matches. The size field is filled for only some rows; it gives once, few, many or a size class.

NA	TRBV14	TRBJ2-5	NA	16	TGTGCCAGCAGCCAAGGGGCAGGTTTTTCCGGAGAGACCCAGTACTTC	CASSQGAGFSGETQYF
TRBD2	TRBV7-2	TRBJ2-2	once	19	TGTGCCAGCAGGTTTAGGGCCAACGCGGGACTAGCGAACACCGGGGAGCTGTTTTTT	CASRFRANAGLANTGELFF
NA	TRBV19	TRBJ1-4	NA	17	TGTGCCAGTAGTCCCCGAGGAGGGTTAGAGACTAATGAAAAACTGTTTTTT	CASSPRGGLETNEKLFF
NA	TRBV19	TRBJ2-7	NA	14	TGTGCCAGTAGTATAGATCTGTTCCTCTACGAGCAGTACTTC	CASSIDLFLYEQYF
NA	TRBV10-3	TRBJ1-1	NA	15	TGTGCCATCAAGTCCAGAAGGGAGGGGGACACTGAAGCTTTCTTT	CAIKSRREGDTEAFF
TRBD2	TRBV18	TRBJ2-2	NA	15	TGTGCCAGCTCACAACGGGAGGGCCTGGCCGGGGAGCTGTTTTTT	CASSQREGLAGELFF
NA	TRBV6-5	TRBJ1-2	NA	13	TGTGCCGGCGATGAGGGGGACAACTATGGCTACACCTTC	CAGDEGDNYGYTF
NA	TRBV7-2	TRBJ2-1	NA	15	TGTGCCAGCAGCTTAGGTCGGGGGTTCAGCAATGAGCAGTTCTTC	CASSLGRGFSNEQFF
NA	TRBV28	TRBJ1-5	NA	15	TGTGCCAGCAGTTTAGGGCAGCCTGGAAATCAGCCCCAGCATTTT	CASSLGQPGNQPQHF
NA	TRBV2	TRBJ2-7	NA	13	TGTGCCAGCAGTGTGGGCAGAACCTACGAGCAGTACTTC	CASSVGRTYEQYF
NA	TRBV9	TRBJ2-5	NA	15	TGTGCCAGCAGCCCGAGACTCGTTCGGGGGGAGACCCAGTACTTC	CASSPRLVRGETQYF
NA	TRBV5-4	TRBJ1-6	NA	14	TGTGCCAGCAGCTTGGGGGGGGTATTTTCACCCCTCCACTTT	CASSLGGVFSPLHF
TRBD1	TRBV24-1	TRBJ1-5	NA	19	TGTGCCACCAGTGACTTACCGGGACAGCTAGAAGATAGCAATCAGCCCCAGCATTTT	CATSDLPGQLEDSNQPQHF
NA	TRBV5-1	TRBJ2-3	NA	12	TGCGCCAGCAGTTCTCAGGGGGATACGCAGTATTTT	CASSSQGDTQYF